The next 14 T cell receptor beta chains were all read from a single sample in a study of blood T cell repertoires in COVID-19. Data came from immunoSEQ multiplex PCR; TCRdb stores just in-frame clones and leaves some out. The sample shows about 80,000 clones, less than 90% of them seen only once. Input material: peripheral blood. The receptors derive from a man in his forties or fifties with acute or convalescent COVID-19.

This chain uses TRBV7-2 with TRBJ2-7; 9 bases are shared with TRBD1. The CDR3 runs 15 residues. Germline V gives CDR1 SGHTA, CDR2 FQGNSA. After removal of 5 bases from V and 3 bases from J, the junction contained 8 bases not matched to a gene. As DNA, the CDR3 is TGTGCCAGCAGCCCTAGGGGGACAGGGTTCTACGAGCAGTACTTC. Amino acids: CASSPRGTGFYEQYF.

This clone appeared a few times. This chain uses TRBV7-9 with TRBJ2-4; D might be TRBD2 (7 bases). The ends were cut back, 1 base at V and 8 bases at J, with 18 bases in the middle. The CDR3 is 16 amino acids. Germline-derived CDR1 and CDR2 are SEHNR and FQNEAQ (reference sequence). This CDR3 reads CASSLGGGPPGDIQYF. The DNA for the CDR3 is TGTGCCAGCAGCTTAGGGGGGGGCCCTCCCGGGGACATTCAGTACTTC.

This chain joins TRBV7-6 and TRBJ2-5; unclear D gene. The V and J ends lost 2 bases and 5 bases respectively, with 18 bases between them. This CDR3 has 16 amino acids. Germline assignment: CDR1 SGHVS and CDR2 FNYEAQ. The CDR3 DNA sequence: TGTGCCAGCAGCTTAAAGTCCGAGACCCCGCGGGAGACCCAGTACTTC. It codes for CASSLKSETPRETQYF.

The chain uses TRBV7-9 and TRBJ2-7; D is possibly TRBD1 (5 bases). Germline V gene sequence: CDR1 SEHNR, CDR2 FQNEAQ (reference sequence). The CDR3 runs 14 residues. Between the trimmed V and J ends, which lost 1 base and 5 bases, there was a span of 12 bases. This CDR3 reads CASSLVTGWNEQYF. Written as DNA, the CDR3 is TGTGCCAGCAGCTTAGTTACAGGCTGGAACGAGCAGTACTTC. Drawing the rest from reference TRBV7-9 and TRBJ2-7, the complete variable domain is DTGVSQNPRHKITKRGQNVTFRCDPISEHNRLYWYRQTLGQGPEFLTYFQNEAQLEKSRLLSDRFSAERPKGSFSTLEIQRTEQGDSAMYLCASSLVTGWNEQYFGPGTRLTVT.

This chain joins TRBV7-9 and TRBJ1-1, with 8 nucleotides matching TRBD1. CDR1 is SEHNR and CDR2 is FQNEAQ in the germline V gene (reference sequence). The CDR3 totals 16 residues. J gave up 4 bases and V 6 bases, and 13 bases lay outside the gene matches. The CDR3 region has the DNA TGTGCCAGCAGGCCCGCAGGGGGCGGTGGGGGCACTGAAGCTTTCTTT. It translates to CASRPAGGGGGTEAFF.

The chain joins TRBV11-2 to TRBJ2-7; a weak D match, TRBD1 (5 bases). V lost 5 bases and J lost 6, with 17 bases in between. CDR1 and CDR2 (germline): SGHAT, FQNNGV. CDR3 length: 14 residues. Here the CDR3 DNA reads TGTGCCAGCAGCCCACGGCAGGGTTCGTCCGAGCAGTACTTC. This sequence encodes CASSPRQGSSEQYF.

This chain links TRBV21-1 with TRBJ2-1; the D call in the table, TRBD1, was not verified against the DNA. TRBV21-1 is flagged as a pseudogene. The CDR3 extends over 18 amino acids. As DNA, the CDR3 is TGTGCCAGCAGCGCTCGGGACAGGGCCCCTCCAACGTACAATGAGCAGTTCTTC. Translating gives CASSARDRAPPTYNEQFF.

The chain uses TRBV7-9 and TRBJ2-1, with TRBD2 as a possible D gene (6 bases). Per the germline V gene, CDR1 is SEHNR and CDR2 is FQNEAQ (reference sequence). The CDR3 is 15 amino acids. Trimming cost V 4 bases and J 1 base, with 11 bases left between them. The CDR3, as DNA: TGTGCCAGCAGCTCAACCGGGGGTTCCTACAATGAGCAGTTCTTC. Protein: CASSSTGGSYNEQFF.

This clone was recorded only once. The rearrangement uses TRBV2 and TRBJ2-7; D unresolved. This CDR3 region has 14 residues. The germline V and J ends were trimmed by 6 bases and 0 bases, with 12 bases remaining between them. Germline-derived CDR1 and CDR2 are SNHLY and FYNNEI. The CDR3 spells CASRGELLSYEQYF. CDR3 nucleotide sequence: TGTGCCAGCAGGGGCGAACTCCTCTCCTACGAGCAGTACTTC.

The chain recombines TRBV5-1 with TRBJ2-6; weak D call: TRBD1 (6 bases). The V end lost 3 bases, the J end lost 1 base, and 8 bases lay between the germline ends. Germline V gene sequence: CDR1 SGHRS, CDR2 YFSETQ. This CDR3 contains 15 residues. CDR3 coding DNA: TGCGCCAGCAGCTCACAGGGATCTGGGGCCAACGTCCTGACTTTC. This gives the protein CASSSQGSGANVLTF.

V and J are TRBV4-2 and TRBJ1-5, with a possible D match to TRBD1 (5 bases). The CDR3 is made up of 20 amino acids. V shed 0 bases and J shed 2 bases, with 23 bases lying between them. The germline CDR1 and CDR2 sequences are LGHNA and YNFKEQ. CDR3 residues: CASSQDLSVRGGVGNQPQHF. CDR3 DNA sequence: TGTGCCAGCAGCCAAGACCTCTCAGTGAGGGGAGGGGTAGGCAATCAGCCCCAGCATTTT.

The chain employs TRBV6-5 and TRBJ2-2; 8 bases agree with TRBD2. Germline V gene sequence: CDR1 MNHEY, CDR2 SVGAGI. This CDR3 contains 15 residues. V lost 6 bases, J lost 2 bases, and 5 bases stayed unmatched. The CDR3 bases are TGTGCCAGCAGAGGACTAGCTCTTAACACCGGGGAGCTGTTTTTT. Translated: CASRGLALNTGELFF.

The V gene is TRBV19, the J gene TRBJ2-7; 8 bases map to TRBD2. The CDR3 totals 14 residues. The ends lost 9 bases at V and 2 bases at J; junction bases unmatched: 9. Germline V gives CDR1 LNHDA, CDR2 SQIVND (reference sequence). The CDR3 sequence is CASKPTGGTYEQYF. The CDR3 DNA is TGTGCCAGCAAGCCTACGGGGGGGACCTACGAGCAGTACTTC.

This clone was seen just once. The chain is built from TRBV29-1 and TRBJ2-2, with 9 bases matching TRBD1. V shed 7 bases, J shed 6 bases, and the junction held 6 bases outside the gene matches. The CDR3 extends over 13 amino acids. Germline V gene data show CDR1 as SQVTM and CDR2 as ANQGSEA. In DNA, the CDR3 is TGCAGCGGGGGACAGGGAAACTCCGGGGAGCTGTTTTTT. Translated, it gives CSGGQGNSGELFF.